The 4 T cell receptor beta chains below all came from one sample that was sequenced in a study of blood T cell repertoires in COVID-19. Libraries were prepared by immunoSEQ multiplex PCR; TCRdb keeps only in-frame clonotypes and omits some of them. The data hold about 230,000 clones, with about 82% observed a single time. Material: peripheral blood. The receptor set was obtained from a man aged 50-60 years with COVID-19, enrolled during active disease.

The CDR3 coding sequence is TGTGCCAGCAGGGTCGGGACAAGAAACACCGGGGAGCTGTTTTTT. Residues: CASRVGTRNTGELFF. This sequence joins TRBV6-5 and TRBJ2-2, with D perhaps TRBD1 (6 bases). The CDR3 spans 15 residues. Germline assignment: CDR1 MNHEY and CDR2 SVGAGI. Trimming removed 6 bases at V and 2 bases at J, with 13 bases between.

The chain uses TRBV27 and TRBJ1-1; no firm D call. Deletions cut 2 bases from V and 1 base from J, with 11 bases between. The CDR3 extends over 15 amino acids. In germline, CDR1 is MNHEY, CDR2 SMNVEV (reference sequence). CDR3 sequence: CASSLGYGQNTEAFF. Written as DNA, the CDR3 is TGTGCCAGCAGTTTAGGGTATGGGCAGAACACTGAAGCTTTCTTT.

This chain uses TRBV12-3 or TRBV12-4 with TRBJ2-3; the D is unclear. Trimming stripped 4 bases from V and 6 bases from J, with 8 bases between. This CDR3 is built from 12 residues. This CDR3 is CASSSRLDTQYF. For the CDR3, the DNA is TGTGCCAGCAGTTCACGACTGGATACGCAGTATTTT.

The CDR3 DNA reads as TGTGCCAGAAGACTAGGCCAGCAAGAGACCCAGTACTTC. This sequence encodes CARRLGQQETQYF. The V call is TRBV6-4, the J call TRBJ2-5, with D perhaps matching TRBD2 (6 bases). There are 13 residues in the CDR3. Trimming left V 9 bases short and J 2 bases short, with 13 bases between. CDR1 and CDR2 from the germline V gene are MRHNA and SNTAGT.